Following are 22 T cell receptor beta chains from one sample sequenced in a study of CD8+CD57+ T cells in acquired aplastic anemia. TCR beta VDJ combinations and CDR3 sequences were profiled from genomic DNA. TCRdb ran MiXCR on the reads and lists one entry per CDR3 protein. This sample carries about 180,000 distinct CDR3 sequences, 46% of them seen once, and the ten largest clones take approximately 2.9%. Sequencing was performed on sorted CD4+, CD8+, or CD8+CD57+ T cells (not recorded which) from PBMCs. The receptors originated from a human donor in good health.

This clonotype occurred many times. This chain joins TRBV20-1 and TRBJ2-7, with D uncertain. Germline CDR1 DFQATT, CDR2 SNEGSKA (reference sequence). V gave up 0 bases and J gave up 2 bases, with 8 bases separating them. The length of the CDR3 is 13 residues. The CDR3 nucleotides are TGCAGTGCTAGAGACCGGTGGCCCTACGAGCAGTACTTC. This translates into CSARDRWPYEQYF.

The CDR3 DNA is TGTGCCAGCAGTTTTGGGACTAGCGGTGGGGAGACCCAGTACTTC. Its translation: CASSFGTSGGETQYF. This chain connects TRBV12-3 or TRBV12-4 to TRBJ2-5, with TRBD2 identical over 11 bases. The CDR3 extends over 15 amino acids. V shed 3 bases and J 5 bases; nucleotides not matched to a gene: 5.

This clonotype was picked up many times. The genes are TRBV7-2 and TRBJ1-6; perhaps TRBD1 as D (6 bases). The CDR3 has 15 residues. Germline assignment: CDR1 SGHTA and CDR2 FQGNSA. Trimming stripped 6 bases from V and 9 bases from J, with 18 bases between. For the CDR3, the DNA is TGTGCCAGCAGTCGAACCCAGGGGTGGGGTTCACCCCTCCACTTT. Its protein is CASSRTQGWGSPLHF.

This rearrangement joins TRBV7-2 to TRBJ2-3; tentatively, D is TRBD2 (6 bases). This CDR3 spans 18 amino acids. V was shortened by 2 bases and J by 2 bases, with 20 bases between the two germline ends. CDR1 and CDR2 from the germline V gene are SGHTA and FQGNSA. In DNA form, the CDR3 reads TGTGCCAGCAGCTTACCCGTTAGGCGGGGACCTTCCACAGATACGCAGTATTTT. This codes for CASSLPVRRGPSTDTQYF.

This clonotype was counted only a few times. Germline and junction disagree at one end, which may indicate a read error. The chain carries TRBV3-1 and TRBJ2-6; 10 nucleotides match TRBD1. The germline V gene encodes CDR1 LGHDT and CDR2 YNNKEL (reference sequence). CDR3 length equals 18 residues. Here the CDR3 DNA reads TGTGCCAGCAGCCAGACAGGGGGCGGTTTAGGTGGGGCCGACGTCCTGACTTTC. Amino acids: CASSQTGGGLGGADVLTF.

CDR3 loop: CATSRGRDSYEQYF. CDR3 bases: TGTGCCACCAGCAGAGGACGGGACAGCTACGAGCAGTACTTC. The chain recombines TRBV15 with TRBJ2-7, with 7 nucleotides matching TRBD1. The V and J ends lost 1 base and 3 bases, in that order; junction bases with no gene match: 3. Germline V gene data show CDR1 as LNHNV and CDR2 as YYDKDF (reference sequence). This CDR3 has 14 amino acids.

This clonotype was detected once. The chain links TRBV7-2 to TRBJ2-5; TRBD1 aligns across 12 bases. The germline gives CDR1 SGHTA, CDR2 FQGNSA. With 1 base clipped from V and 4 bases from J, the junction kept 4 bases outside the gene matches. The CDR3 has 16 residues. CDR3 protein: CASSLGDRGLGETQYF. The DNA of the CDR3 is TGTGCCAGCAGCTTAGGGGACAGGGGGCTAGGAGAGACCCAGTACTTC.

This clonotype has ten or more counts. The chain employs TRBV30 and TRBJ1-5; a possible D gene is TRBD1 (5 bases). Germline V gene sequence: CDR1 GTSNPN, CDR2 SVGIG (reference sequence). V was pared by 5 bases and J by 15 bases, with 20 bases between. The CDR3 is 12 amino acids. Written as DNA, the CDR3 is TGTGCCTGGGGTATCTCCCGGGGACCGCTGCATTTT. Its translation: CAWGISRGPLHF.

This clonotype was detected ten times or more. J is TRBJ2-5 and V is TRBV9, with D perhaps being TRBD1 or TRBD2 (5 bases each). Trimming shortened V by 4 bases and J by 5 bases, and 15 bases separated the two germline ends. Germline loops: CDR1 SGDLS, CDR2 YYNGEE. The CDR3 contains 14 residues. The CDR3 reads CASSPRQGGETQYF. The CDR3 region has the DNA TGTGCCAGCAGCCCGCGGCAGGGCGGGGAGACCCAGTACTTC.

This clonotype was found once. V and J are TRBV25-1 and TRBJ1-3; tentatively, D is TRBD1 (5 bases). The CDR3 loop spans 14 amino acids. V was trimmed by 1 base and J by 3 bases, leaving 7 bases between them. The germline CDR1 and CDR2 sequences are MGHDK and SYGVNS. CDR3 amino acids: CASSEWGGGNTIYF. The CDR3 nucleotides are TGTGCCAGCAGTGAATGGGGGGGTGGAAACACCATATATTTT.

Here the CDR3 reads CASSALAGGWGETQYF. The CDR3 nucleotides are TGTGCCAGCAGCGCCTTAGCGGGAGGCTGGGGGGAGACCCAGTACTTC. The rearrangement uses TRBV9 and TRBJ2-5; 10 bases fit TRBD2. This CDR3 has 16 amino acids. Looked up from germline, CDR1 is SGDLS and CDR2 is YYNGEE. The ends lost 3 bases at V and 5 bases at J; junction bases unmatched: 10.

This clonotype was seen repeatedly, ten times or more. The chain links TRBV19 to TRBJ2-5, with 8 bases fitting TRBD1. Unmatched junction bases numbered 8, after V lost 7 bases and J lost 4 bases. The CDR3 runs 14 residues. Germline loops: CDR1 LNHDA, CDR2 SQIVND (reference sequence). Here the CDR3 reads CASKGRGRLETQYF. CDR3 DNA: TGTGCCAGTAAGGGCAGGGGGCGTTTAGAGACCCAGTACTTC. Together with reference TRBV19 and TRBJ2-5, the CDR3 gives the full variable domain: DGGITQSPKYLFRKEGQNVTLSCEQNLNHDAMYWYRQDPGQGLRLIYYSQIVNDFQKGDIAEGYSVSREKKESFPLTVTSAQKNPTAFYLCASKGRGRLETQYFGPGTRLLVL.

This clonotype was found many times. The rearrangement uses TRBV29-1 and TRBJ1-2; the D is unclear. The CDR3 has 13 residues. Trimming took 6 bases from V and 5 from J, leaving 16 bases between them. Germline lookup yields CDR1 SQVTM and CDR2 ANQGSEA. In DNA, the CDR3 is TGCAGCGTGCCTGTGGAGTCCGGTTATGGCTACACCTTC. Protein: CSVPVESGYGYTF. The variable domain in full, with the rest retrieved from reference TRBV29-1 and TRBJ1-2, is SAVISQKPSRDICQRGTSLTIQCQVDSQVTMMFWYRQQPGQSLTLIATANQGSEATYESGFVIDKFPISRPNLTFSTLTVSNMSPEDSSIYLCSVPVESGYGYTFGSGTRLTVV.

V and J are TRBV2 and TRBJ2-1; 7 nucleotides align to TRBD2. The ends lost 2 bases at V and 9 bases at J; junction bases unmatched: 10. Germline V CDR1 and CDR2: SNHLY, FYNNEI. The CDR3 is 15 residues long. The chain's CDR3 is CASSEQGGFLSEQFF. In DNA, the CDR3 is TGTGCCAGCAGTGAACAGGGAGGGTTTTTATCTGAGCAGTTCTTC.

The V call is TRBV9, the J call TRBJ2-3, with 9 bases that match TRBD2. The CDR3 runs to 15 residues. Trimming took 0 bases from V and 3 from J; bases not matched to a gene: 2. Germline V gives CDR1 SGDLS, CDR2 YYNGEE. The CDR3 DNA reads TGTGCCAGCAGCGTAGTCCTAGCGGGGACAGATACGCAGTATTTT. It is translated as CASSVVLAGTDTQYF.

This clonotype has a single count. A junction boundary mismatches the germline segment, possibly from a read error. The CDR3 DNA sequence: TGTGCCGGCAGCTTAAAGTGGGCAACGAACACCGGGGAGCTGTTTTTT. Amino acids: CAGSLKWATNTGELFF. J is TRBJ2-2 and V is TRBV11-2; D not certain. Germline-derived CDR1 and CDR2 are SGHAT and FQNNGV. This CDR3 contains 16 residues. The entire variable domain, with the rest obtained from reference TRBV11-2 and TRBJ2-2, is as follows: EAGVAQSPRYKIIEKRQSVAFWCNPISGHATLYWYQQILGQGPKLLIQFQNNGVVDDSQLPKDRFSAERLKGVDSTLKIQPAKLEDSAVYLCAGSLKWATNTGELFFGEGSRLTVL.

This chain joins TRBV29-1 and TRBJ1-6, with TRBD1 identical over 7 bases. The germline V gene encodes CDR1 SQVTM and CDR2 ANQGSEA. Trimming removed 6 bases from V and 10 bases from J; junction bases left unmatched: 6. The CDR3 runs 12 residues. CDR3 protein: CSVSTGESPLHF. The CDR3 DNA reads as TGCAGCGTGAGCACAGGGGAATCACCCCTCCACTTT. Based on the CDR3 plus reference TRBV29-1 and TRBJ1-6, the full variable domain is SAVISQKPSRDICQRGTSLTIQCQVDSQVTMMFWYRQQPGQSLTLIATANQGSEATYESGFVIDKFPISRPNLTFSTLTVSNMSPEDSSIYLCSVSTGESPLHFGNGTRLTVT.

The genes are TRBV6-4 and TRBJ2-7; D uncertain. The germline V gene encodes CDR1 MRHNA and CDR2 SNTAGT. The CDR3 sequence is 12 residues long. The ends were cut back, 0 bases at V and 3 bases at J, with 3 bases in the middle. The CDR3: CASSDSHYEQYV. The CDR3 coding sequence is TGTGCCAGCAGTGACTCCCACTACGAGCAGTACGTC.

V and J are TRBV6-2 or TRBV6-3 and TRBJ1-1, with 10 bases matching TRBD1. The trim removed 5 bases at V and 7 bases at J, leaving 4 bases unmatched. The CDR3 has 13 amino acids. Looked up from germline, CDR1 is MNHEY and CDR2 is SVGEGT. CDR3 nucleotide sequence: TGTGCCAGCAGTGGGGACAGGGGCGGTGAAGCTTTCTTT. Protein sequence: CASSGDRGGEAFF.

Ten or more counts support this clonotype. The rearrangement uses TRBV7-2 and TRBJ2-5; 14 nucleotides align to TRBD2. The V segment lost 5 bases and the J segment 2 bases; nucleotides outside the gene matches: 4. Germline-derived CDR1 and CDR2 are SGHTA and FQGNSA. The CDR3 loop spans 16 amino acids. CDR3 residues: CASSQGLAGVQETQYF. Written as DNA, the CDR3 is TGTGCCAGCAGCCAGGGACTAGCGGGAGTACAAGAGACCCAGTACTTC.

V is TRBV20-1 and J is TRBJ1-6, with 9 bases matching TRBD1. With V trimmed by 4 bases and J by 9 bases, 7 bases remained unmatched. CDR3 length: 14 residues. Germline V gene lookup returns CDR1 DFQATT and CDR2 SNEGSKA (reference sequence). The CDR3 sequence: CSAISGQGRSPLHF. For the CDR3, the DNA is TGCAGTGCTATTTCGGGACAGGGACGTTCACCCCTCCACTTT.

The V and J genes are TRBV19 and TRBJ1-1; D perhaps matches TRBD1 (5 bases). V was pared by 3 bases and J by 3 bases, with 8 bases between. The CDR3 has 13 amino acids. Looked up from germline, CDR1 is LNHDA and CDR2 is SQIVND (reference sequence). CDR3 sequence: CASSMRQHTEAFF. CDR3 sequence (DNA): TGTGCCAGTAGTATGAGACAGCACACTGAAGCTTTCTTT.